Detailed here is one T cell receptor (beta chain). Clinical histories supplied by participants themselves formed the basis of cohort assignment. In the authors' methods: Reference gene primer amplification in the assay estimated nucleated cell counts. The table came from immunoSEQ multiplex PCR; TCRdb's copy has only in-frame clones and leaves some out. V and J calls and clone size come straight from that table; D and trimming were deduced from the DNA. This sample has over 55,000 clones, with 70% to 90% found just once. CDR1 and CDR2 (germline): KGHSH, LQKENI. The V and J ends lost 6 bases and 10 bases, in that order; junction bases with no gene match: 14. This CDR3 is built from 14 residues. This sample is part of a study of blood T cell repertoires in COVID-19. Study summary: Specimens from acute and convalescent COVID-19 originated in the United States, Italy and Spain. In each case, the material was cDNA or gDNA derived from T cells, B-cell-depleted T cells, or PBMCs.

The TCR comes from a woman between 40 and 55 years old with acute COVID-19. Sequencing was done on a sample of PBMCs or T cells enriched from blood (not recorded which). The chain links TRBV18 to TRBJ1-2; TRBD1 agrees at 7 bases. The CDR3 DNA is TGTGCCAGCTCTATCTCCGGGACAGACCAGGACTACACCTTC. Amino acid sequence: CASSISGTDQDYTF.